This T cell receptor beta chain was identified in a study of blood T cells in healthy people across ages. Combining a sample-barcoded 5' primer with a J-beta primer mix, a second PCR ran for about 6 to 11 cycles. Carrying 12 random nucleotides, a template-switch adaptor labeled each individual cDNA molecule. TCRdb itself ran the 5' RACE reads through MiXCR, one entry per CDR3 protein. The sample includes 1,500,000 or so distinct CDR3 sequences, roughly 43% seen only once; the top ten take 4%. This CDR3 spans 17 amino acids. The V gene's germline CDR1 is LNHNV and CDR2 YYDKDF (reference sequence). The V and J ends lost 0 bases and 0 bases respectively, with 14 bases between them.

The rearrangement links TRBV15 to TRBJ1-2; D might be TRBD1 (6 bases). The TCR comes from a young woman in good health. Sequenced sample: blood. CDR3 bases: TGTGCCACCAGCAGAGACGTAGGCCGGACAGCTAACTATGGCTACACCTTC. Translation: CATSRDVGRTANYGYTF.